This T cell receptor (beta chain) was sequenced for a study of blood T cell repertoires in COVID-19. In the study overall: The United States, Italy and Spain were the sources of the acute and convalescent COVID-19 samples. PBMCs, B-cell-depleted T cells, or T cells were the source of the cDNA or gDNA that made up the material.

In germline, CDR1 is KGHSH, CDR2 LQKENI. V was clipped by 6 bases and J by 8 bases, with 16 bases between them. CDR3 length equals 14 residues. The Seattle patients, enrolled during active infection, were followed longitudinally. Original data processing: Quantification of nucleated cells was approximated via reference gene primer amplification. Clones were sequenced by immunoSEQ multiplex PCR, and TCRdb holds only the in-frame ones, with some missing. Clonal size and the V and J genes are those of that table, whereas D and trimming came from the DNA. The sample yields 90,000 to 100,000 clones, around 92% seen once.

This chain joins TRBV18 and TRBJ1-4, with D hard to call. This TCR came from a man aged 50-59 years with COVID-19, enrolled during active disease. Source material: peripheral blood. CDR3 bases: TGTGCCAGCTCGTTCGGCCCGGTCGGGGAAAAACTGTTTTTT. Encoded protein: CASSFGPVGEKLFF.